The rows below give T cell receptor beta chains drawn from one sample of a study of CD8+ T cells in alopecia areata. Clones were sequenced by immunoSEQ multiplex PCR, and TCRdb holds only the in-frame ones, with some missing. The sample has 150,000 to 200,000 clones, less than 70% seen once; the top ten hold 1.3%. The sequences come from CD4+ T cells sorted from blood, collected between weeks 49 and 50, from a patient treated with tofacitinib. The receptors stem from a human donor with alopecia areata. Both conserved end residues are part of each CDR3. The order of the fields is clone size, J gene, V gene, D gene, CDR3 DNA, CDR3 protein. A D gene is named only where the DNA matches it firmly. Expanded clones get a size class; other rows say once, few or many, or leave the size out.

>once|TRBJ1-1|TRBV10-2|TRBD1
TGCGCCAGTTCGGGACAGATGAACACTGAAGCTTTCTTT
CASSGQMNTEAFF
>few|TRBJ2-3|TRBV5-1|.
TGCGCCAGCAGCCGGCTAGGGGGCACAGATACGCAGTATTTT
CASSRLGGTDTQYF
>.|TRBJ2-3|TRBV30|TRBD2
TGTGCCTGGAGTGTAATGGTAGCGGGGGGGCGAGGTTCGCAGTATTTT
CAWSVMVAGGRGSQYF
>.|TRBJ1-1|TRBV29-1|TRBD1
TGCAGCGTAGGAAACAGGGGGCGGACTGAAGCTTTCTTT
CSVGNRGRTEAFF
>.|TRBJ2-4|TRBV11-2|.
TGTGCCAGCAGTTACGTGGGATCCAAAAACATTCAGTACTTC
CASSYVGSKNIQYF
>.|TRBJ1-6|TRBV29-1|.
TGCAGCGAGGCTCTAAATTCACCCCTCCACTTT
CSEALNSPLHF
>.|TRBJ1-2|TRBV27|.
TGTGCCAGCAGTTTAATTACAGGGAGACATGGCTACACCTTC
CASSLITGRHGYTF
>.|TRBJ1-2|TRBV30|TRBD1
TGTGCCTGGAGTGTAGGCGGGACAGCTAACTATGGCTACACCTTC
CAWSVGGTANYGYTF
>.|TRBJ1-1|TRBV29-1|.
TGCAGCGCTGGGAGGGCGCGGGCCACTGAAGCTTTCTTT
CSAGRARATEAFF
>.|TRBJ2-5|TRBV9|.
TGTGCCAGCAGCGTAGGATCGGGAGAGACCCAGTACTTC
CASSVGSGETQYF
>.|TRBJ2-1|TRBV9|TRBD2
TGTGCCAGCAGCGCTGGACTAGCCAGATACAATGAGCAGTTCTTC
CASSAGLARYNEQFF
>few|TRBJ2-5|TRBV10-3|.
TGTGCCATCGCGGGACAGCAGGGAGGGGAGACCCAGTACTTC
CAIAGQQGGETQYF
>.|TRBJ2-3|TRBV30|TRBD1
TGTGCCTCCCGGACAGGGCCTAGCACAGATACGCAGTATTTT
CASRTGPSTDTQYF
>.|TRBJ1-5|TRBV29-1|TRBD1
TGCAGCGCTTCGACAGGGGCCCCCAATCAGCCCCAGCATTTT
CSASTGAPNQPQHF
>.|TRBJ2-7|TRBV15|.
TGTGCCACCAGCAGAGGGGACACCCGCTACGAGCAGTACTTC
CATSRGDTRYEQYF
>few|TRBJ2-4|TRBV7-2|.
TGTGCCAGCAGCTTAGGAGGCCCTAGAGCCAAAAACATTCAGTACTTC
CASSLGGPRAKNIQYF
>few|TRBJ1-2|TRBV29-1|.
TGCAGCTGCGGGTCGCCAGATGGCTACACCTTC
CSCGSPDGYTF
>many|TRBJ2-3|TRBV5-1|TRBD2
TGCGCCAGCAGCTTGGGACTAGCGGGACCCGCCGGGGATACGCAGTATTTT
CASSLGLAGPAGDTQYF
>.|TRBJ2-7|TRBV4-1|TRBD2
TGCGCCAGCAGCCAGATAGGACTAGCGGGAAACTACGAGCAGTACTTC
CASSQIGLAGNYEQYF
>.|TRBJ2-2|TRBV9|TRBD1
TGTGCCAGCAGCGAGGGGACAGCGAACACCGGGGAGCTGTTTTTT
CASSEGTANTGELFF
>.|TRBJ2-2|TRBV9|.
TGTGCCAGCAGCGTAGCCCTGAGCGGGCTTGGGGAGCTGTTTTTT
CASSVALSGLGELFF
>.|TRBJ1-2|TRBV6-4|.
TGTGCCAGCAGAACAGGAGATGGTCGGGGCTACACCTTC
CASRTGDGRGYTF
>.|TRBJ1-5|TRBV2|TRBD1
TGTGCCAGCAAGCCCGACAGGGTTAGTAATCAGCCCCAGCATTTT
CASKPDRVSNQPQHF
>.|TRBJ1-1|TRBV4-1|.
TGCGCCAGCAGCCAAAGTCATATGGGGTTGAACACTGAAGCTTTCTTT
CASSQSHMGLNTEAFF
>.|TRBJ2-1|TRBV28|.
TGTGCCAGCAGTTTCGGAACCTACAATGAGCAGTTCTTC
CASSFGTYNEQFF
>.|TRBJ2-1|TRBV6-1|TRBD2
TGTGCCAGCAGTGGTAGACGACTAGCGGGGTACAATGAGCAGTTCTTC
CASSGRRLAGYNEQFF
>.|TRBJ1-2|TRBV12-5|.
TGTGCTAGTGGTGTTCACACAGGGTCCGGCGGCTACACCTTC
CASGVHTGSGGYTF
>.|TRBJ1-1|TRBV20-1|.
TGCAGTGCTAGCCGGAACACTGAAGCTTTCTTT
CSASRNTEAFF
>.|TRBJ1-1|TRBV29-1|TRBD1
TGCAGCGTTGAGTCCCCTGACAGGGGGCTACAAGAAGCTTTCTTT
CSVESPDRGLQEAFF
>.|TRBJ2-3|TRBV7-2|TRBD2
TGTGCCAGCAGCTTAGACATGACTAGCGGTTCACATGGTACGCAGTATTTT
CASSLDMTSGSHGTQYF
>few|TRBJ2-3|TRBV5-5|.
TGTGCCAGCAGTGTGTCGGGGGCTAGCACAGATACGCAGTATTTT
CASSVSGASTDTQYF
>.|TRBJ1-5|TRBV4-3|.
TGCGCCAGCAGCCAAGATCTACAGAACAATCAGCCCCAGCATTTT
CASSQDLQNNQPQHF
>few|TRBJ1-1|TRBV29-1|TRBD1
TGCAGCGCGTCCGGGAGGGACAGGGGACAAGAAGCTTTCTTT
CSASGRDRGQEAFF
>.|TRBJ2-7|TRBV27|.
TGTGCCAGCGCCAGGACTATAGCCTACGAGCAGTACTTC
CASARTIAYEQYF
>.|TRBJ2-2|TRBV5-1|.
TGCGCCAGCACCGAAGACGGGGACAACACCGGGGAGCTGTTTTTT
CASTEDGDNTGELFF
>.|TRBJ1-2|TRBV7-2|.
TGTGCCAGCAGCCCTCCGGTGGGGGGAAGGCAAGCTGGCTACACCTTC
CASSPPVGGRQAGYTF
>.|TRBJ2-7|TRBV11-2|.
TGTGCCAGCAGCACCTTCAGCTACGAGCAGTACTTC
CASSTFSYEQYF
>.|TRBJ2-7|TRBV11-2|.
TGTGCCAGCACCATAGGTCGAGCGGCCTCCTACGAGCAGTACTTC
CASTIGRAASYEQYF
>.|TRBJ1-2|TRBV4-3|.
TGCGCCAGCAGCCAAGATACAGGGTATTATGGCTACACCTTC
CASSQDTGYYGYTF
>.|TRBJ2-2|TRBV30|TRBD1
TGTGCCTGGAGTAAGGGGACAGGGACCACCGGGGAGCTGTTTTTT
CAWSKGTGTTGELFF
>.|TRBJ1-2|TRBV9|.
TGTGCCAGCAGCGCGGACGCTTATGGCTACACCTTC
CASSADAYGYTF
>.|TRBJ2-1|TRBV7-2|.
TGTGCCAGCAGCCCCATCGGACGGGCCGGCAATGAGCAGTTCTTC
CASSPIGRAGNEQFF
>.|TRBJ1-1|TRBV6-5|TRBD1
TGTGCCAGCAGTACCCGGGACAGGAACACTGAAGCTTTCTTT
CASSTRDRNTEAFF
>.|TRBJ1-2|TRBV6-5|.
TGTGCCAGCAGTTACTGGGGAGGGGAGAGTGAAGGCTACACCTTC
CASSYWGGESEGYTF
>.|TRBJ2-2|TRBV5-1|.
TGCGCCAGCAGCTTTCTCGGGGGTGATACCGGGGAGCTGTTTTTT
CASSFLGGDTGELFF
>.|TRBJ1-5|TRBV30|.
TGTGCCTGGAGTTCGGACAGATTCAATCAGCCCCAGCATTTT
CAWSSDRFNQPQHF
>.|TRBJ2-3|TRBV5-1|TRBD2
TGCGCCAGCAGCTGGTCTAGCGGGGGGGCCACAGATACGCAGTATTTT
CASSWSSGGATDTQYF
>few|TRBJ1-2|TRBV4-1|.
TGCGCCAGCAGCCCAGTGATAGAAACTAACTATGGCTACACCTTC
CASSPVIETNYGYTF
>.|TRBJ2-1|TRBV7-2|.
TGTGCCAGCAGCTGGGGACCGCGAGGGAATGAGCAGTTCTTC
CASSWGPRGNEQFF